The 31 T cell receptor beta chains presented below share a single source sample, sequenced in a study of shared clonotypes between healthy human individuals. Positive CCR7 selection of CD45RO-negative cells yielded the naive CD8 cells, and terminally differentiated effector memory CD45RA+ cells were excluded. Sequenced by immunoSEQ multiplex PCR; TCRdb stores in-frame clones only, minus some. The sample lists hundreds of thousands of clones, 85% to 95% occurring once. Sequenced input: naive CD8+ T cells sorted from blood. These receptors were taken from a woman aged 30 to 39 in good health.

The chain combines TRBV13 with TRBJ2-5; 13 nucleotides match TRBD2. The V gene's germline CDR1 is PRHDT and CDR2 FYEKMQ (reference sequence). The CDR3 extends over 16 amino acids. V was pared by 5 bases and J by 5 bases, with 8 bases of the junction left unmatched. CDR3 DNA: TGTGCCAGCAGCACAGGACTAGCGGGAGATCGGGAGACCCAGTACTTC. This gives the protein CASSTGLAGDRETQYF.

The J gene is TRBJ2-1, the V gene TRBV27; 8 bases map to TRBD2. V was pared by 3 bases and J by 8 bases, with 6 bases of the junction left unmatched. This CDR3 is built from 14 residues. Germline lookup yields CDR1 MNHEY and CDR2 SMNVEV (reference sequence). The CDR3 loop reads CASSFMIAGYEQFF. As DNA, the CDR3 is TGTGCCAGCAGTTTTATGATAGCGGGGTATGAGCAGTTCTTC.

This chain links TRBV15 with TRBJ2-7; tentative D call: TRBD2 (6 bases). From germline, CDR1 is LNHNV and CDR2 YYDKDF (reference sequence). Trimming left V 6 bases short and J 3 bases short, with 9 bases between. This CDR3 has 12 residues. In DNA form, the CDR3 reads TGTGCCACCAGGGGGGGAGGCTACGAGCAGTACTTC. This sequence encodes CATRGGGYEQYF. Supplemented by reference TRBV15 and TRBJ2-7, the full variable domain reads DAMVIQNPRYQVTQFGKPVTLSCSQTLNHNVMYWYQQKSSQAPKLLFHYYDKDFNNEADTPDNFQSRRPNTSFCFLDIRSPGLGDTAMYLCATRGGGYEQYFGPGTRLTVT.

The V call is TRBV19, the J call TRBJ1-4, with 8 nucleotides matching TRBD1. CDR1 is LNHDA, CDR2 SQIVND, per germline (reference sequence). The CDR3 totals 16 residues. After removal of 5 bases from V and 2 bases from J, the junction contained 7 bases not matched to a gene. CDR3 coding DNA: TGTGCCAGTAGTGCCGGGACAGGCGGTACTAATGAAAAACTGTTTTTT. Translation gives CASSAGTGGTNEKLFF. The whole variable domain, remainder taken from reference TRBV19 and TRBJ1-4, is DGGITQSPKYLFRKEGQNVTLSCEQNLNHDAMYWYRQDPGQGLRLIYYSQIVNDFQKGDIAEGYSVSREKKESFPLTVTSAQKNPTAFYLCASSAGTGGTNEKLFFGSGTQLSVL.

V usage is TRBV25-1 and J usage is TRBJ2-7; no reliable D call. The CDR3 contains 12 residues. Per the germline V gene, CDR1 is MGHDK and CDR2 is SYGVNS. The V gene lost 0 bases and the J gene lost 5 bases, with 5 bases spanning the gap. The CDR3 sequence: CASSEYVHEQYF. CDR3 coding DNA: TGTGCCAGCAGTGAATATGTCCACGAGCAGTACTTC.

This clone appeared a single time. This chain uses TRBV4-1 with TRBJ1-5; D not resolved. The CDR3 totals 13 residues. V gave up 1 base and J gave up 6 bases, with 7 bases separating them. CDR1 is MGHRA and CDR2 is YSYEKL in the germline V gene. DNA of the CDR3: TGCGCCAGCAGCCAAGTAAATGGTCAGCCCCAGCATTTT. Encoded protein: CASSQVNGQPQHF.

The J gene is TRBJ2-1, the V gene TRBV28; 7 bases align to TRBD1. The V and J ends lost 1 base and 5 bases, in that order; junction bases with no gene match: 5. Germline V gene data show CDR1 as MDHEN and CDR2 as SYDVKM. The CDR3 contains 15 residues. The CDR3 protein is CASSLFRGTHNEQFF. The CDR3 DNA follows: TGTGCCAGCAGTTTATTCAGGGGGACCCACAATGAGCAGTTCTTC. Full variable domain (outside the CDR3, taken from reference TRBV28 and TRBJ2-1): DVKVTQSSRYLVKRTGEKVFLECVQDMDHENMFWYRQDPGLGLRLIYFSYDVKMKEKGDIPEGYSVSREKKERFSLILESASTNQTSMYLCASSLFRGTHNEQFFGPGTRLTVL.

The V call is TRBV30, the J call TRBJ1-1; D is undetermined. This CDR3 region has 10 residues. Germline CDR1 and CDR2: GTSNPN and SVGIG (reference sequence). Trimming removed 5 bases from V and 10 bases from J, with 11 bases in between. The DNA for the CDR3 is TGTGCCTGGGGGGATGCAGGAGCTTTCTTT. The encoded protein is CAWGDAGAFF.

In DNA form, the CDR3 reads TGCAGCGTCTACCAGGGGAATGAGCAGTACTTC. This codes for CSVYQGNEQYF. V is TRBV29-1 and J is TRBJ2-7; D is perhaps TRBD1 (6 bases). Germline-derived CDR1 and CDR2 are SQVTM and ANQGSEA. This CDR3 has 11 residues. V lost 6 bases to trimming and J lost 7 bases, with 13 bases between them.

This clone is a singleton in its sample. The gene calls are TRBV6-1 and TRBJ1-2; D might be TRBD1 (5 bases). This CDR3 spans 12 amino acids. Germline V gene sequence: CDR1 MNHNS, CDR2 SASEGT. V was clipped by 10 bases and J by 7 bases, with 16 bases between them. The CDR3 DNA reads TGTGCCACCCGGGACTCCGGAGCTGGCTACACCTTC. Translation gives CATRDSGAGYTF.

This clone was observed a single time. The chain is built from TRBV11-2 and TRBJ2-6; D ambiguous. The germline gives CDR1 SGHAT, CDR2 FQNNGV. Deletions cut 5 bases from V and 5 bases from J, with 22 bases between. The CDR3 loop spans 18 amino acids. The CDR3 DNA reads as TGTGCCAGCAGCACTTCATTAAAGCAACAAAGTCGGGCCAACGTCCTGACTTTC. It specifies CASSTSLKQQSRANVLTF.

The chain combines TRBV5-8 with TRBJ2-1; 9 nucleotides agree with TRBD2. The CDR3 has 16 amino acids. Germline CDR1 SGHTS, CDR2 YDEGEE. V shed 2 bases and J 4 bases; nucleotides not matched to a gene: 7. The CDR3 loop is CASSFLSSGIYNEQFF. In DNA form, the CDR3 reads TGTGCCAGCAGCTTTCTTTCTAGCGGGATATACAATGAGCAGTTCTTC.

V and J are TRBV4-1 and TRBJ2-3, with D unresolved. CDR3 size: 13 residues. Germline lookup yields CDR1 MGHRA and CDR2 YSYEKL. V gave up 0 bases and J gave up 4 bases, with 5 bases separating them. This CDR3 reads CASSQEIPDTQYF. CDR3 bases: TGCGCCAGCAGCCAAGAAATACCAGATACGCAGTATTTT.

This rearrangement joins TRBV2 to TRBJ1-3, with 7 bases that match TRBD1. The CDR3 is 16 amino acids. The J segment lost 0 bases and the V segment lost 1 base, leaving 3 bases of the junction unmatched. Germline CDR1 and CDR2: SNHLY and FYNNEI. The CDR3 DNA is TGTGCCAGCAGTGAAGTGGGGGACAGCTCTGGAAACACCATATATTTT. It encodes CASSEVGDSSGNTIYF.

With regard to this clone: Additional DNA sequences in this sample encode the identical CDR3. V and J are TRBV7-9 and TRBJ1-4; D uncertain. Germline loops: CDR1 SEHNR, CDR2 FQNEAQ (reference sequence). The length of the CDR3 is 12 residues. Between the trimmed V and J ends, which lost 5 bases and 8 bases, there was a span of 9 bases. CDR3 DNA sequence: TGTGCCAGCAGCCCGCTTGGAGAAAAACTGTTTTTT. As protein: CASSPLGEKLFF. Full variable domain (rest looked up from reference TRBV7-9 and TRBJ1-4): DTGVSQNPRHKITKRGQNVTFRCDPISEHNRLYWYRQTLGQGPEFLTYFQNEAQLEKSRLLSDRFSAERPKGSFSTLEIQRTEQGDSAMYLCASSPLGEKLFFGSGTQLSVL.

CDR3 nucleotide sequence: TGTGCCAGCAGTACTGAGCGGGAGTTGAGGAACAATGAGCAGTTCTTC. Amino acid sequence: CASSTERELRNNEQFF. The chain joins TRBV28 to TRBJ2-1; 8 nucleotides align to TRBD2. The CDR3 length is 16 residues. Germline V lookup: CDR1 MDHEN, CDR2 SYDVKM. V lost 5 bases, J lost 5 bases, and 11 bases stayed unmatched.

The chain has TRBV21-1 and TRBJ1-5. TRBV21-1 is a pseudogene. This CDR3 has 13 residues. As DNA, the CDR3 is TGTGCCAGCAGTCAGAGGGATTCCCAGCCCCAGCATTTT. It translates to CASSQRDSQPQHF.

The CDR3 is CASSLHPYEQYF. The CDR3 nucleotides read TGTGCCAGCAGCTTACACCCCTACGAGCAGTACTTC. The chain joins TRBV13 to TRBJ2-7, with no clear D. The CDR3 runs 12 residues. Trimming removed 2 bases at V and 2 bases at J, with 4 bases between. Germline V gives CDR1 PRHDT, CDR2 FYEKMQ (reference sequence).

This chain connects TRBV25-1 to TRBJ1-2, with D tentatively TRBD1 (6 bases). There are 14 residues in the CDR3. Germline values: CDR1 MGHDK, CDR2 SYGVNS. The germline V and J ends were trimmed by 2 bases and 6 bases, with 13 bases remaining between them. CDR3 protein: CASSEAGVFDGYTF. For the CDR3, the DNA is TGTGCCAGCAGTGAAGCAGGGGTATTTGATGGCTACACCTTC.

A note on this clone: One end of the junction is discordant with germline, which a read error may explain. The V gene is TRBV13, the J gene TRBJ2-7; TRBD2 might be the D (5 bases). Looked up from germline, CDR1 is PRHDT and CDR2 is FYEKMQ (reference sequence). The CDR3 has 13 residues. CDR3 residues: CASSPASSHEQYF. The DNA of the CDR3 is TGTGCCAGCAGCCCCGCTAGCTCCCACGAGCAGTACTTC. The whole variable domain, remainder taken from reference TRBV13 and TRBJ2-7, is AAGVIQSPRHLIKEKRETATLKCYPIPRHDTVYWYQQGPGQDPQFLISFYEKMQSDKGSIPDRFSAQQFSDYHSELNMSSLELGDSALYFCASSPASSHEQYFGPGTRLTVT.

The genes are TRBV4-1 and TRBJ2-3, with 9 bases lining up with TRBD2. This CDR3 is built from 17 residues. Looked up from germline, CDR1 is MGHRA and CDR2 is YSYEKL. V gave up 4 bases and J gave up 2 bases; unmatched junction bases: 10. CDR3 coding DNA: TGCGCCAGCAGCCTTCTAGCGGGACGGGCGATCACAGATACGCAGTATTTT. Encoded protein: CASSLLAGRAITDTQYF.

Turning to this clone: This may be a read error: a much more frequent sequence differs by one nucleotide. This sample also contains other DNA sequences that code for the same CDR3. The chain employs TRBV28 and TRBJ2-7; D unclear. Germline CDR1 MDHEN, CDR2 SYDVKM. This CDR3 has 11 residues. Trimming pared 3 bases from V and 5 bases from J, leaving 5 bases between. The CDR3 DNA sequence: TGTGCCAGCAGTTTGGACCACGAGCAGTACTTC. Encoded protein: CASSLDHEQYF.

This chain links TRBV30 with TRBJ2-1; D gene uncertain. Per the germline V gene, CDR1 is GTSNPN and CDR2 is SVGIG (reference sequence). This CDR3 is built from 15 residues. V was pared by 0 bases and J by 1 base, with 10 bases between. CDR3 bases: TGTGCCTGGAGTGTACACTTGAAGTCCTACAATGAGCAGTTCTTC. This translates into CAWSVHLKSYNEQFF. Looking up the rest from reference TRBV30 and TRBJ2-1 gives the full variable domain: SQTIHQWPATLVQPVGSPLSLECTVEGTSNPNLYWYRQAAGRGLQLLFYSVGIGQISSEVPQNLSASRPQDRQFILSSKKLLLSDSGFYLCAWSVHLKSYNEQFFGPGTRLTVL.

The V and J genes are TRBV27 and TRBJ2-7; possibly TRBD2 for D (6 bases). This CDR3 is built from 14 residues. The germline V and J ends were trimmed by 3 bases and 1 base, with 10 bases remaining between them. Per germline, CDR1 MNHEY and CDR2 SMNVEV (reference sequence). The CDR3 DNA is TGTGCCAGCAGTTTCTTCGGGAGATCCTACGAGCAGTACTTC. Amino acids: CASSFFGRSYEQYF.

This chain uses TRBV5-5 with TRBJ2-7; 10 bases are a match to TRBD2. The J segment lost 5 bases and the V segment lost 1 base, leaving 3 bases of the junction unmatched. Germline loops: CDR1 SGHKS, CDR2 YYEKEE (reference sequence). The CDR3 has 14 amino acids. The CDR3 DNA is TGTGCCAGCAGCTTGCAGCGGGAGGGCAACGAGCAGTACTTC. Its protein product is CASSLQREGNEQYF.

The chain couples TRBV28 to TRBJ1-1; 9 bases agree with TRBD1. With 4 bases clipped from V and 7 bases from J, the junction kept 1 base outside the gene matches. Germline lookup yields CDR1 MDHEN and CDR2 SYDVKM. The CDR3 sequence is 12 residues long. CDR3 protein: CASSWDRDEAFF. The CDR3 DNA sequence: TGTGCCAGCAGTTGGGACAGGGATGAAGCTTTCTTT.

The V call is TRBV2, the J call TRBJ2-7; 7 positions match TRBD2. The CDR3 sequence is 13 residues long. V trimming: 4 bases; J trimming: 6 bases; junction bases outside the gene matches: 6. The germline V gene encodes CDR1 SNHLY and CDR2 FYNNEI. The CDR3 sequence is CASSVRGVVEQYF. The CDR3 bases are TGTGCCAGCAGTGTCCGGGGGGTCGTCGAGCAGTACTTC.

This rearrangement joins TRBV28 to TRBJ1-2, with 9 bases aligning to TRBD1. CDR3 length: 15 amino acids. With V trimmed by 10 bases and J by 7 bases, 16 bases remained unmatched. CDR1 is MDHEN, CDR2 SYDVKM, per germline. The CDR3 DNA sequence: TGTGCCACCTCATATACCGGGACAGGGTACGGTGGCTACACCTTC. Residues: CATSYTGTGYGGYTF.

The count of this clone is one. The chain combines TRBV29-1 with TRBJ2-1; TRBD2 aligns across 8 bases. The length of the CDR3 is 15 residues. Looked up from germline, CDR1 is SQVTM and CDR2 is ANQGSEA. V was pared by 0 bases and J by 4 bases, with 5 bases of the junction left unmatched. The CDR3 reads CSVEDVAGLYNEQFF. CDR3 DNA sequence: TGCAGCGTTGAAGATGTAGCGGGGCTATACAATGAGCAGTTCTTC.

V is TRBV7-3 and J is TRBJ2-1, with D possibly TRBD1 on 5 matching bases. V lost 0 bases and J lost 8, with 14 bases in between. The length of the CDR3 is 15 residues. Germline lookup yields CDR1 SGHTA and CDR2 FQGTGA. The CDR3 DNA reads as TGTGCCAGCAGCTTAACGGGGCCAGAATACCATGAGCAGTTCTTC. It encodes CASSLTGPEYHEQFF.

The table lists this clone with a count of one. In DNA form, the CDR3 reads TGTGCCAGCAGACAAATGGGACAGGGGGCAGTAAACATTCAGTACTTC. This gives the protein CASRQMGQGAVNIQYF. V is TRBV2 and J is TRBJ2-4, with TRBD1 matching 12 bases. Germline CDR1 and CDR2: SNHLY and FYNNEI. J lost 6 bases, V lost 6 bases, and 9 bases had no gene match. There are 16 residues in the CDR3.